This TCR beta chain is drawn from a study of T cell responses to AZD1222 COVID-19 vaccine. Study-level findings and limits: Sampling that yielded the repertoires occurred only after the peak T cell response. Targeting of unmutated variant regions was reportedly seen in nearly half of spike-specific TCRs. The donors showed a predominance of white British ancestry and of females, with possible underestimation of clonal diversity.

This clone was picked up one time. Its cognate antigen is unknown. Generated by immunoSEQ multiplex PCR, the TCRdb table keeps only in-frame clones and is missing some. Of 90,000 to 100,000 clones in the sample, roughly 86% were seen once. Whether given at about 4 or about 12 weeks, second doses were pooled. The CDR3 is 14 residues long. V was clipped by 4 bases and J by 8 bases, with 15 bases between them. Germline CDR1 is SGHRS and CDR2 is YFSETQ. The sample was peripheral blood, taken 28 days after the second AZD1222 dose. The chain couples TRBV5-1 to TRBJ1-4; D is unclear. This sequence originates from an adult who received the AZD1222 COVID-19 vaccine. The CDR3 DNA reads TGCGCCAGCAGCCGCAACTCCGAAGACGAAAAACTGTTTTTT. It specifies CASSRNSEDEKLFF.